The 19 T cell receptor beta chains below were found in one sample sequenced in a study of PD-1 blockade in classical Hodgkin lymphoma. Every patient relapsed after autologous stem cell transplantation, and brentuximab vedotin exposure varied. Libraries were prepared by immunoSEQ multiplex PCR; TCRdb keeps only in-frame clonotypes and omits some of them. The sample lists fewer than 100,000 clones, approximately 92% seen once, with 2.5% to 3% in the top ten. The input for sequencing was peripheral blood mononuclear cells (PBMCs), taken at baseline. These receptors came from a human donor with classical Hodgkin lymphoma.

The chain uses TRBV7-2 and TRBJ2-5, with D possibly being TRBD2 (6 bases). Trimming pared 1 base from V and 4 bases from J, leaving 10 bases between. CDR1 and CDR2 from the germline V gene are SGHTA and FQGNSA. This CDR3 has 14 amino acids. CDR3 residues: CASSLGGGLETQYF. CDR3 nucleotide sequence: TGTGCCAGCAGCTTAGGGGGAGGTTTAGAGACCCAGTACTTC.

This chain connects TRBV5-6 to TRBJ2-3; tentative D call: TRBD1 (6 bases). The CDR3 is made up of 15 amino acids. From germline, CDR1 is SGHDT and CDR2 YYEEEE. Trimming took 2 bases from V and 1 from J, leaving 11 bases between them. CDR3 loop: CASSLGGGRTDTQYF. The CDR3, as DNA: TGTGCCAGCAGCTTAGGTGGGGGCCGCACAGATACGCAGTATTTT.

The chain joins TRBV30 to TRBJ2-7; D is possibly TRBD1 or TRBD2 (5 bases each). Germline V lookup: CDR1 GTSNPN, CDR2 SVGIG (reference sequence). V shed 0 bases and J shed 7 bases, with 19 bases lying between them. The CDR3 totals 15 residues. CDR3 in DNA: TGTGCCTGGAGTGTACTCGCAGGGCAGGCGGGTGAGCAGTACTTC. It specifies CAWSVLAGQAGEQYF.

This sequence joins TRBV5-4 and TRBJ2-7, with TRBD2 as a possible D gene (6 bases). The V gene lost 4 bases and the J gene lost 2 bases, with 22 bases spanning the gap. Germline V lookup: CDR1 SGHNT, CDR2 YYREEE (reference sequence). CDR3 length: 17 residues. The chain's CDR3 is CASSHPEGGFSPYEQYF. The CDR3 bases are TGTGCCAGCAGCCACCCGGAGGGCGGATTCTCACCCTACGAGCAGTACTTC. The whole variable domain, filled in from reference TRBV5-4 and TRBJ2-7, reads ETGVTQSPTHLIKTRGQQVTLRCSSQSGHNTVSWYQQALGQGPQFIFQYYREEENGRGNFPPRFSGLQFPNYSSELNVNALELDDSALYLCASSHPEGGFSPYEQYFGPGTRLTVT.

This chain links TRBV6-5 with TRBJ2-7, with D perhaps TRBD1 (5 bases). The V and J ends lost 0 bases and 1 base respectively, with 10 bases between them. The CDR3 is made up of 15 amino acids. CDR1 and CDR2 from the germline V gene are MNHEY and SVGAGI. DNA for the CDR3: TGTGCCAGCAGTTACTCAGAGGACACTTCCTACGAGCAGTACTTC. It encodes CASSYSEDTSYEQYF.

This clone appeared a single time. V is TRBV1 and J is TRBJ2-5; the table's TRBD2 call for D was not verified on the DNA. TRBV1 is designated a pseudogene. The CDR3 loop spans 19 amino acids. The CDR3 DNA reads as TGCACCAGCAGCCAAGCAGAAATACTAGCTCGATCAGGGAGGGAGACCCAGTACTTC. Translation gives CTSSQAEILARSGRETQYF.

The chain recombines TRBV5-1 with TRBJ1-3; maybe TRBD1 (5 bases). This CDR3 is built from 15 residues. The V end was cut by 4 bases, the J end by 0 bases, with 11 bases between. Germline V gene lookup returns CDR1 SGHRS and CDR2 YFSETQ. As DNA, the CDR3 is TGCGCCAGCAGCATCGGACACATCTCTGGAAACACCATATATTTT. Translating it yields CASSIGHISGNTIYF.

The V gene is TRBV6-5, the J gene TRBJ1-1; tentative D call: TRBD1 (6 bases). The CDR3 extends over 13 amino acids. V was cut by 6 bases and J by 3 bases, with 11 bases left in between. The germline V gene has CDR1 MNHEY and CDR2 SVGAGI. The CDR3 here is CASRVGGYTEAFF. The CDR3 bases are TGTGCCAGCAGAGTAGGGGGTTACACTGAAGCTTTCTTT.

The V and J genes are TRBV28 and TRBJ2-7; 7 bases are shared with TRBD2. The CDR3 is 14 residues long. CDR1 MDHEN and CDR2 SYDVKM come from the germline V gene. V lost 10 bases to trimming and J lost 5 bases; unmatched junction nucleotides: 14. In nucleotides, the CDR3 is TGTGCCACCACGGGGGGACGGGGAGTAGACGAGCAGTACTTC. It specifies CATTGGRGVDEQYF.

This chain links TRBV14 with TRBJ2-3; no reliable D call. Germline V lookup: CDR1 SGHDN, CDR2 FVKESK. This CDR3 spans 12 amino acids. The germline V and J ends were trimmed by 6 bases and 2 bases, with 6 bases remaining between them. CDR3 protein: CASRAVTDTQYF. For the CDR3, the DNA is TGTGCCAGCAGGGCGGTCACAGATACGCAGTATTTT.

The rearrangement uses TRBV19 and TRBJ1-1; D is ambiguous. Trimming stripped 10 bases from V and 7 bases from J, with 13 bases between. The length of the CDR3 is 11 residues. The germline V gene encodes CDR1 LNHDA and CDR2 SQIVND (reference sequence). The CDR3 is CAIELPGEAFF. CDR3 bases: TGTGCCATCGAGTTGCCAGGTGAAGCTTTCTTT.

This chain uses TRBV5-5 with TRBJ2-2; D may be TRBD2 (5 bases). CDR3 size: 16 residues. Germline V gives CDR1 SGHKS, CDR2 YYEKEE (reference sequence). The germline V and J ends were trimmed by 0 bases and 4 bases, with 13 bases remaining between them. CDR3 loop: CASSLAASRGTGELFF. CDR3 in DNA: TGTGCCAGCAGCTTGGCCGCTAGCCGGGGCACCGGGGAGCTGTTTTTT. Full variable domain (outside the CDR3, taken from reference TRBV5-5 and TRBJ2-2): DAGVTQSPTHLIKTRGQQVTLRCSPISGHKSVSWYQQVLGQGPQFIFQYYEKEERGRGNFPDRFSARQFPNYSSELNVNALLLGDSALYLCASSLAASRGTGELFFGEGSRLTVL.

J is TRBJ1-1 and V is TRBV5-6, with D unresolved. Trimming left V 4 bases short and J 3 bases short, with 13 bases between. Germline V gives CDR1 SGHDT, CDR2 YYEEEE. This CDR3 contains 14 residues. In DNA, the CDR3 is TGTGCCAGCAGCCCACCACGTAGTTACACTGAAGCTTTCTTT. It codes for CASSPPRSYTEAFF.

This chain uses TRBV10-3 with TRBJ1-2; D uncertain. The CDR3 sequence is 12 residues long. Germline CDR1 is ENHRY and CDR2 is SYGVKD. Between the trimmed V and J ends, which lost 3 bases and 4 bases, there was a span of 6 bases. The CDR3 spells CAISESSYGYTF. For the CDR3, the DNA is TGTGCCATCAGTGAATCGAGCTATGGCTACACCTTC.

The V gene is TRBV10-2, the J gene TRBJ1-2, with TRBD1 identical over 12 bases. Germline values: CDR1 WSHSY, CDR2 SAAADI. This CDR3 comprises 15 residues. The J segment lost 7 bases and the V segment lost 6 bases, leaving 9 bases of the junction unmatched. The CDR3 reads CASRSGTGGLGGYTF. CDR3 nucleotide sequence: TGCGCCAGCAGGAGCGGGACAGGGGGCCTTGGTGGCTACACCTTC.

The chain recombines TRBV6-5 with TRBJ1-2; no firm D call. CDR1 MNHEY and CDR2 SVGAGI come from the germline V gene. The CDR3 contains 15 residues. Trimming removed 0 bases at V and 4 bases at J, with 12 bases between. CDR3 amino acids: CASSYSSQTAYGYTF. In nucleotides, the CDR3 is TGTGCCAGCAGTTACTCTTCCCAGACTGCCTATGGCTACACCTTC.

This chain links TRBV5-4 with TRBJ2-7, with no clear D. There are 11 residues in the CDR3. The ends were cut back, 3 bases at V and 3 bases at J, with 4 bases in the middle. CDR1 and CDR2 (germline): SGHNT, YYREEE (reference sequence). CDR3 in amino acids: CASSSGYEQYF. In DNA, the CDR3 is TGTGCCAGCAGCTCTGGCTACGAGCAGTACTTC.

DNA for the CDR3: TGTGCCAGCAGCAAGGGTCGAGTCGGTCCCTTCACAGATACGCAGTATTTT. Translated: CASSKGRVGPFTDTQYF. The rearrangement joins TRBV21-1 to TRBJ2-3. TRBV21-1 is termed a pseudogene. The CDR3 spans 17 residues.

V is TRBV19 and J is TRBJ1-1; D gene ambiguous. The germline gives CDR1 LNHDA, CDR2 SQIVND (reference sequence). This CDR3 contains 14 residues. The V gene lost 3 bases and the J gene lost 9 bases, with 17 bases spanning the gap. CDR3 in DNA: TGTGCCAGTAGTATCCGGGAATCGATTTCGAAAGCTTTCTTT. Encoded protein: CASSIRESISKAFF.